Listed here are 28 T cell receptor beta chains from one sample, sequenced in a study of CD8 T cells in Susac syndrome. The RNA, about 0.45 to 1 ug, was put through reverse transcription using random hexamers. TCRdb called the immunoSEQ multiplex PCR reads again in MiXCR, with one record for every CDR3 protein. The profile shows approximately 200,000 distinct CDR3 sequences, approximately 96% of them singletons. Sequenced material: CD4+ T cells from PBMCs. The source of these receptors is a human donor with multiple sclerosis.

The rearrangement uses TRBV9 and TRBJ1-2, with D possibly being TRBD1 (6 bases). Germline V lookup: CDR1 SGDLS, CDR2 YYNGEE. The CDR3 contains 11 residues. Trimming took 3 bases from V and 10 from J, leaving 10 bases between them. The CDR3 spells CASSANRVYTF. CDR3 coding DNA: TGTGCCAGCAGCGCAAACAGGGTCTACACCTTC.

The J gene is TRBJ2-7, the V gene TRBV9; no clear D gene. This CDR3 region has 13 residues. The germline V gene encodes CDR1 SGDLS and CDR2 YYNGEE. V was shortened by 0 bases and J by 0 bases, with 4 bases between the two germline ends. The CDR3 sequence is CASSVAPSYEQYF. Written as DNA, the CDR3 is TGTGCCAGCAGCGTAGCCCCCTCCTACGAGCAGTACTTC.

V is TRBV7-2 and J is TRBJ2-5, with a tentative D call TRBD1 (6 bases). Germline loops: CDR1 SGHTA, CDR2 FQGNSA. The CDR3 covers 14 residues. V lost 2 bases, J lost 4 bases, and 11 bases lay in between. The CDR3 sequence is CASSLHRASETQYF. CDR3 coding DNA: TGTGCCAGCAGCTTACACAGGGCGTCAGAGACCCAGTACTTC.

This chain uses TRBV3-1 with TRBJ1-1; 11 bases map to TRBD1. The CDR3 runs 13 residues. Germline V gene sequence: CDR1 LGHDT, CDR2 YNNKEL (reference sequence). With 0 bases clipped from V and 10 bases from J, the junction kept 1 base outside the gene matches. The CDR3 nucleotides are TGTGCCAGCAGCCAAGAGGGACAGGGGGTAGCTTTCTTT. It translates to CASSQEGQGVAFF.

V and J are TRBV2 and TRBJ2-3; D is possibly TRBD1 or TRBD2 (5 bases each). The germline V gene has CDR1 SNHLY and CDR2 FYNNEI. Trimming stripped 2 bases from V and 5 bases from J, with 14 bases between. This CDR3 region has 15 residues. The CDR3 DNA sequence: TGTGCCAGCAGTGAAAACGGGGCCGCCGGAGATACGCAGTATTTT. The encoded protein is CASSENGAAGDTQYF.

This chain links TRBV2 with TRBJ2-5; 14 bases line up with TRBD2. Germline V gene lookup returns CDR1 SNHLY and CDR2 FYNNEI. This CDR3 is 18 amino acids long. Germline trimming cut 3 bases from V and 5 bases from J; bases unmatched to any gene: 11. In DNA form, the CDR3 reads TGTGCCAGCAGTGATCCGGGACTAGCGGGGGCTACAGGGGAGACCCAGTACTTC. This sequence encodes CASSDPGLAGATGETQYF.

CDR3 residues: CSAREALVPYEQYF. In DNA, the CDR3 is TGCAGTGCTAGAGAGGCCCTAGTTCCCTACGAGCAGTACTTC. The V and J genes are TRBV20-1 and TRBJ2-7; D remains ambiguous. With 0 bases removed from V and 2 bases from J, the gap between germline ends came to 11 bases. Germline lookup yields CDR1 DFQATT and CDR2 SNEGSKA (reference sequence). The CDR3 has 14 amino acids.

J is TRBJ1-2 and V is TRBV25-1; the D is unclear. CDR1 is MGHDK, CDR2 SYGVNS, per germline. This CDR3 region has 11 residues. CDR3 sequence: CAAEGNYGYTF. In nucleotides, the CDR3 is TGTGCGGCGGAGGGTAACTATGGCTACACCTTC.

This chain connects TRBV30 to TRBJ2-7; D unclear. The CDR3 runs to 17 residues. Germline V gene lookup returns CDR1 GTSNPN and CDR2 SVGIG (reference sequence). The V end lost 0 bases, the J end lost 3 bases, and 21 bases lay between the germline ends. The CDR3 spells CAWSVRAILTSLYEQYF. For the CDR3, the DNA is TGTGCCTGGAGTGTACGAGCGATACTAACCTCTCTCTACGAGCAGTACTTC.

The CDR3 region is CSAPMGSYNEQFF. CDR3 DNA sequence: TGCAGTGCCCCCATGGGTTCCTACAATGAGCAGTTCTTC. The gene calls are TRBV20-1 and TRBJ2-1; D gene unclear. CDR3 length: 13 residues. V was shortened by 6 bases and J by 1 base, with 10 bases between the two germline ends. Germline V gene lookup returns CDR1 DFQATT and CDR2 SNEGSKA (reference sequence).

V and J are TRBV10-3 and TRBJ1-2; 8 bases are shared with TRBD1. The CDR3 contains 15 residues. The V segment lost 3 bases and the J segment 6 bases; nucleotides outside the gene matches: 9. Germline values: CDR1 ENHRY, CDR2 SYGVKD. CDR3 DNA sequence: TGTGCCATCAGTGACTACGAAGAGACAGGGGATGGCTACACCTTC. This sequence encodes CAISDYEETGDGYTF.

The chain is built from TRBV7-2 and TRBJ2-1, with TRBD2 identical over 8 bases. Trimming at V came to 5 bases and at J to 5 bases, leaving 5 bases not matched to a gene. Germline CDR1 SGHTA, CDR2 FQGNSA. The CDR3 contains 14 residues. The CDR3 bases are TGTGCCAGCAGCCCGGGGGGGGCTAACAATGAGCAGTTCTTC. Translating gives CASSPGGANNEQFF.

The V call is TRBV3-1, the J call TRBJ1-6; 9 bases are a match to TRBD1. CDR3 length: 20 amino acids. Germline V CDR1 and CDR2: LGHDT, YNNKEL (reference sequence). With 2 bases clipped from V and 7 bases from J, the junction kept 18 bases outside the gene matches. The CDR3: CASSQWGNPWTGEVNSPLHF. The CDR3 DNA follows: TGTGCCAGCAGCCAATGGGGCAACCCCTGGACAGGGGAGGTGAATTCACCCCTCCACTTT.

The V gene is TRBV30, the J gene TRBJ2-1, with D possibly matching TRBD2 (6 bases). Trimming cost V 0 bases and J 3 bases, with 12 bases left between them. The germline V gene has CDR1 GTSNPN and CDR2 SVGIG (reference sequence). CDR3 length equals 15 residues. CDR3 nucleotides: TGTGCCTGGAGTGTACGTGGGGGGATCTACAATGAGCAGTTCTTC. Protein: CAWSVRGGIYNEQFF.

DNA for the CDR3: TGTGCCAGCAGCTTAAGGGTTTACTACGAGCAGTACTTC. The encoded protein is CASSLRVYYEQYF. The gene calls are TRBV7-2 and TRBJ2-7; D remains ambiguous. This CDR3 region has 13 residues. Per germline, CDR1 SGHTA and CDR2 FQGNSA. Trimming took off 2 bases at V and 3 bases at J, with 8 bases between the two ends. The full variable domain, completed using reference TRBV7-2 and TRBJ2-7, is GAGVSQSPSNKVTEKGKDVELRCDPISGHTALYWYRQSLGQGLEFLIYFQGNSAPDKSGLPSDRFSAERTGGSVSTLTIQRTQQEDSAVYLCASSLRVYYEQYFGPGTRLTVT.

The V gene is TRBV2, the J gene TRBJ1-2; 11 bases are shared with TRBD1. Germline V CDR1 and CDR2: SNHLY, FYNNEI. V lost 5 bases and J lost 7; bases outside the gene matches: 15. This CDR3 has 17 amino acids. The CDR3 sequence is CASSTALGTGGRGGYTF. The CDR3 DNA reads as TGTGCCAGCAGTACTGCCCTGGGGACAGGGGGAAGGGGTGGCTACACCTTC. The full variable domain, rest sourced from reference TRBV2 and TRBJ1-2, is EPEVTQTPSHQVTQMGQEVILRCVPISNHLYFYWYRQILGQKVEFLVSFYNNEISEKSEIFDDQFSVERPDGSNFTLKIRSTKLEDSAMYFCASSTALGTGGRGGYTFGSGTRLTVV.

The chain recombines TRBV9 with TRBJ2-1; TRBD2 matches at 8 bases. The CDR3 is made up of 18 amino acids. Germline V gene data show CDR1 as SGDLS and CDR2 as YYNGEE. J was trimmed by 1 base and V by 4 bases; bases with no gene match: 13. The CDR3 nucleotides are TGTGCCAGCAGCCCCCGTTCGAGCGGGGGACCTTCCTACAATGAGCAGTTCTTC. This translates into CASSPRSSGGPSYNEQFF.

The J gene is TRBJ2-7, the V gene TRBV29-1; tentatively, D is TRBD1 (5 bases). The length of the CDR3 is 14 residues. V was shortened by 5 bases and J by 5 bases, with 19 bases between the two germline ends. The V gene's germline CDR1 is SQVTM and CDR2 ANQGSEA. The chain's CDR3 is CSVTLGRGHDEQYF. In DNA form, the CDR3 reads TGCAGCGTTACGTTGGGTAGGGGCCACGACGAGCAGTACTTC.

DNA for the CDR3: TGTGCCAGCAGCCAATTGGTGGACAGGGGCACAGATACGCAGTATTTT. It specifies CASSQLVDRGTDTQYF. The chain is built from TRBV3-1 and TRBJ2-3, with 8 bases lining up with TRBD1. V was clipped by 2 bases and J by 1 base; unmatched bases: 5. The CDR3 spans 16 residues. Germline V gives CDR1 LGHDT, CDR2 YNNKEL (reference sequence).

The chain carries TRBV3-1 and TRBJ2-3, with a tentative D call TRBD2 (5 bases). Trimming left V 4 bases short and J 0 bases short, with 14 bases between. Germline CDR1 and CDR2: LGHDT and YNNKEL (reference sequence). The CDR3 consists of 16 residues. The CDR3 DNA reads as TGTGCCAGCAGCCTCTTAGGAGGATCTAGCACAGATACGCAGTATTTT. This gives the protein CASSLLGGSSTDTQYF.

Only one count was recorded for this clonotype. The J gene is TRBJ2-3, the V gene TRBV19; 9 bases are a match to TRBD1. The V segment lost 6 bases and the J segment 5 bases; nucleotides outside the gene matches: 6. CDR3 length: 14 amino acids. The germline CDR1 and CDR2 sequences are LNHDA and SQIVND (reference sequence). DNA of the CDR3: TGTGCCAGTAGGGTAACAGGGGGCGTAGATACGCAGTATTTT. Protein sequence: CASRVTGGVDTQYF. Variable domain in full (rest from reference TRBV19 and TRBJ2-3): DGGITQSPKYLFRKEGQNVTLSCEQNLNHDAMYWYRQDPGQGLRLIYYSQIVNDFQKGDIAEGYSVSREKKESFPLTVTSAQKNPTAFYLCASRVTGGVDTQYFGPGTRLTVL.

The V call is TRBV28, the J call TRBJ2-1; unclear D gene. This CDR3 contains 15 residues. The germline CDR1 and CDR2 sequences are MDHEN and SYDVKM. The germline V and J ends were trimmed by 5 bases and 0 bases, with 11 bases remaining between them. The CDR3 DNA sequence: TGTGCCAGCAGTGATGCATCAGGCTCCTACAATGAGCAGTTCTTC. Its translation is CASSDASGSYNEQFF.

The genes are TRBV9 and TRBJ1-2; TRBD1 matches at 9 bases. The CDR3 spans 14 residues. The V and J ends lost 3 bases and 4 bases, in that order; junction bases with no gene match: 4. Germline lookup yields CDR1 SGDLS and CDR2 YYNGEE. CDR3 bases: TGTGCCAGCAGCGGCCGGGACAGGGTCTATGGCTACACCTTC. Translated, it gives CASSGRDRVYGYTF.

The V and J genes are TRBV20-1 and TRBJ1-1, with a tentative D call TRBD1 (5 bases). Trimming pared 0 bases from V and 4 bases from J, leaving 18 bases between. This CDR3 is built from 16 residues. Germline V CDR1 and CDR2: DFQATT, SNEGSKA (reference sequence). The DNA of the CDR3 is TGCAGTGCTAGAGATGGCGACGGGGGTTGGGTCACTGAAGCTTTCTTT. Protein: CSARDGDGGWVTEAFF.

CDR3 coding DNA: TGTGCCAGCAGTGAACAGGGGGGCGCCTACGAGCAGTACTTC. Encoded protein: CASSEQGGAYEQYF. The chain has TRBV2 and TRBJ2-7, with D tentatively TRBD1 (7 bases). V gave up 2 bases and J gave up 2 bases, with 10 bases separating them. The CDR3 is 14 amino acids. Germline V CDR1 and CDR2: SNHLY, FYNNEI.

The rearrangement uses TRBV7-2 and TRBJ1-5, with D perhaps matching TRBD1 (5 bases). CDR3 size: 15 residues. V was trimmed by 5 bases and J by 6 bases, leaving 17 bases between them. The germline CDR1 and CDR2 sequences are SGHTA and FQGNSA. CDR3 sequence: CASSPQAGRVQPQHF. The CDR3 nucleotides are TGTGCCAGCAGCCCTCAGGCAGGGAGGGTTCAGCCCCAGCATTTT.

Written as DNA, the CDR3 is TGTGCCAGCAGCTCCCGCACCTATACGCAGTATTTT. This sequence encodes CASSSRTYTQYF. The chain employs TRBV6-2 or TRBV6-3 and TRBJ2-3; no definite D call. The germline CDR1 and CDR2 sequences are MNHEY and SVGEGT. Trimming cost V 6 bases and J 7 bases, with 11 bases left between them. The CDR3 extends over 12 amino acids.

This clonotype has just one count. This chain uses TRBV15 with TRBJ2-3; D may correspond to TRBD1 or TRBD2 (6 bases each). The V gene's germline CDR1 is LNHNV and CDR2 YYDKDF (reference sequence). The CDR3 sequence is 15 residues long. V gave up 4 bases and J gave up 5 bases, with 16 bases separating them. CDR3 loop: CATSNPSGARDTQYF. CDR3 DNA: TGTGCCACCAGCAATCCCTCGGGGGCTCGAGATACGCAGTATTTT.